This TCR beta chain stems from a study of T cell changes during pregnancy in multiple sclerosis. The assay was immunoSEQ multiplex PCR, and TCRdb's table has in-frame clones only and misses some. The sample yields about 43,000 clones, around 90% seen once. V lost 4 bases and J 7 bases, leaving 17 bases between the germline ends. CDR1 MGHDK and CDR2 SYGVNS come from the germline V gene. CDR3 length: 15 amino acids. The receptor comes from a female donor with multiple sclerosis, enrolled in a pregnancy study. This rearrangement joins TRBV25-1 to TRBJ2-1, with D maybe TRBD2 (5 bases). The sample comprised PBMCs (not recorded whether the cells were cultured). The CDR3 region is CASSADYGPTNEQFF. In DNA form, the CDR3 reads TGTGCCAGCAGTGCCGACTATGGCCCGACGAATGAGCAGTTCTTC.